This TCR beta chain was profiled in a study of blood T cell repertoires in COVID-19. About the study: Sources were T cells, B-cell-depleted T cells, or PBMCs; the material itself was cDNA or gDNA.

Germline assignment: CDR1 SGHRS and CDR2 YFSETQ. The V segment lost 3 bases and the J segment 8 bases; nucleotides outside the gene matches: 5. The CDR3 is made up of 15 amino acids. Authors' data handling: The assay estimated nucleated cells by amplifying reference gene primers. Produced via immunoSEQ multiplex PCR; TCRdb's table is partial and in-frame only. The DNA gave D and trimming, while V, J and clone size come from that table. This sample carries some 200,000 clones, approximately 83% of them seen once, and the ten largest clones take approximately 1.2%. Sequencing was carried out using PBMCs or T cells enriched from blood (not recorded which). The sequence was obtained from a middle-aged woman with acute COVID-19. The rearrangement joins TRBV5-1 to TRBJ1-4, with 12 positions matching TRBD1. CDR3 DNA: TGCGCCAGCAGCTCCAGGGACAGGGGGCGAGAAAAACTGTTTTTT. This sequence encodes CASSSRDRGREKLFF.